The T cell receptor (beta chain) under discussion was sequenced for a study of identical twins. General observations from the study: Fewer insertions were carried by abundant cord blood beta clonotypes, but none was seen in memory repertoires. A partial confounding effect on zero-insertion analyses could come from invariant MAIT and iNKT cells.

Carrying unique molecular identifiers, the cDNA also gained a universal primer site through template switching. TCRdb fed the 5' RACE reads into MiXCR, producing one record per CDR3 protein. The table shows 1.5 million to 2 million distinct CDR3 sequences, with less than 35% occurring only once. On this clonotype: The antigen is undetermined.

Germline V gene data show CDR1 as MNHEY and CDR2 as SMNVEV (reference sequence). With 3 bases removed from V and 3 bases from J, the gap between germline ends came to 20 bases. The CDR3 is 18 residues long. The source material was cord blood. This clonotype was sampled from a newborn girl in good health. The rearrangement links TRBV27 to TRBJ2-2; the D call may be TRBD1 or TRBD2 (6 bases each). CDR3 in amino acids: CASSLSEGGRQDTGELFF. DNA of the CDR3: TGTGCCAGCAGTTTGTCCGAGGGGGGAAGACAAGACACCGGGGAGCTGTTTTTT.